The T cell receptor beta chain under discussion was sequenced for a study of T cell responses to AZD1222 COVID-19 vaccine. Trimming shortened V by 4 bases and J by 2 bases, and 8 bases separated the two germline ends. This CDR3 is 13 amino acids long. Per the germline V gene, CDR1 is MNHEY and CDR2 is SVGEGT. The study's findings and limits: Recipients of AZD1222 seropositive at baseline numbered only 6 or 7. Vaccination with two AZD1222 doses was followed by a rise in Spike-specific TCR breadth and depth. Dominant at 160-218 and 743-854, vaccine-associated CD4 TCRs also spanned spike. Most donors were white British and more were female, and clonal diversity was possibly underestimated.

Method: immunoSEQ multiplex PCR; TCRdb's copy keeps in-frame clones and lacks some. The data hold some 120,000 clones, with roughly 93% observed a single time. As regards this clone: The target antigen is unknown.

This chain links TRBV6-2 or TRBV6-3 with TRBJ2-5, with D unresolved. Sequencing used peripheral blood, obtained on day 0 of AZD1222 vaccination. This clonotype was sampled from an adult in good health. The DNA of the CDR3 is TGTGCCAGCAGTTCCCCCACACAAGAGACCCAGTACTTC. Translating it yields CASSSPTQETQYF.